This T cell receptor (beta chain) was identified in a study of human T cells and chemical hapten exposure. This clonotype was observed a handful of times. Its antigen is as yet unknown. With 3 bases removed from V and 2 bases from J, the gap between germline ends came to 27 bases. The CDR3 is 20 residues long. CDR1 is KGHSH and CDR2 is LQKENI in the germline V gene. Stated time point: pre-sensitization, week 0. Described treatment: therapeutic diphenylcyclopropenone sensitization with weekly scalp DPC. TCRdb analysed the RACE reads with MiXCR anew, one entry per CDR3 protein. This table holds a few hundred thousand distinct CDR3 sequences, 4.5% to 5.5% found once. Whole-study findings and limits: DPC sensitization produced no change in TCRs with frequency above 1 in 1000.

This rearrangement joins TRBV18 to TRBJ2-3; D remains unclear. The input for sequencing was whole blood, taken in connection with sensitization to the hapten diphenylcyclopropenone (DPC). This clonotype originated in a woman aged 18-29 years with alopecia areata. Some clones in this sample may be carry-over from other donors' samples. CDR3 in DNA: TGTGCCAGCTCACCCTCCCAGCCTGGACCGTCTAACCCCGCCACAGATACGCAGTATTTT. Amino acids: CASSPSQPGPSNPATDTQYF.